One and the same sample provided the 22 T cell receptor beta chains below, sequenced in a study of blood T cell repertoires in COVID-19 (dated by TCRdb to the early 2020s). Preparation of the library involved the immunoSEQ multiplex PCR assay. TCRdb retrieved this table from immuneACCESS and kept in-frame rearrangements only. Not all clones are present; in checked studies, unresolved V genes account for under half, and no reason is known for the remainder. The sample has about 270,000 clones on record, around nine tenths of them singletons. Approximately 2.4% of the sample comes from the top ten. Sequencing used PBMCs or T cells enriched from blood (not recorded which). Every receptor here comes from a woman aged 18 to 35 who had recovered from COVID-19.

The V call is TRBV4-3, the J call TRBJ2-3; unclear D gene. Germline V gives CDR1 LGHNA, CDR2 YSLEER. Trimming cost V 1 base and J 2 bases, with 10 bases left between them. CDR3 length: 15 amino acids. The CDR3 reads CASSQVSGFTDTQYF. In DNA form, the CDR3 reads TGCGCCAGCAGCCAAGTGTCCGGTTTCACAGATACGCAGTATTTT.

The chain employs TRBV19 and TRBJ1-2; 7 bases line up with TRBD1. The CDR3 spans 15 residues. Germline lookup yields CDR1 LNHDA and CDR2 SQIVND (reference sequence). With 0 bases clipped from V and 6 bases from J, the junction kept 7 bases outside the gene matches. CDR3 nucleotide sequence: TGTGCCAGTAGTATAGATCGAGGGGGCTATAATGGCTACACCTTC. Amino acids: CASSIDRGGYNGYTF. Supplemented by reference TRBV19 and TRBJ1-2, the full variable domain reads DGGITQSPKYLFRKEGQNVTLSCEQNLNHDAMYWYRQDPGQGLRLIYYSQIVNDFQKGDIAEGYSVSREKKESFPLTVTSAQKNPTAFYLCASSIDRGGYNGYTFGSGTRLTVV.

The V gene is TRBV6-5, the J gene TRBJ2-1, with 7 bases matching TRBD1. This CDR3 has 14 amino acids. The germline gives CDR1 MNHEY, CDR2 SVGAGI. J lost 3 bases, V lost 5 bases, and 4 bases had no gene match. CDR3 amino acids: CASSTGQIYNEQFF. The CDR3, as DNA: TGTGCCAGCAGTACGGGACAGATCTACAATGAGCAGTTCTTC.

The chain recombines TRBV5-1 with TRBJ1-6, with D maybe TRBD1 (6 bases). In germline, CDR1 is SGHRS, CDR2 YFSETQ. V shed 1 base and J shed 6 bases, with 17 bases lying between them. The CDR3 has 17 amino acids. The CDR3 loop is CASSLFGAGAANSPLHF. The CDR3 DNA reads TGCGCCAGCAGCTTGTTCGGGGCAGGGGCGGCTAATTCACCCCTCCACTTT.

This clone was seen only a few times. The chain links TRBV28 to TRBJ1-1, with D tentatively TRBD1 (6 bases). This CDR3 comprises 15 residues. The V and J ends lost 6 bases and 0 bases respectively, with 14 bases between them. Germline V gene lookup returns CDR1 MDHEN and CDR2 SYDVKM. DNA of the CDR3: TGTGCCAGCAGCCAATACAGGGCGATGAACACTGAAGCTTTCTTT. Translated: CASSQYRAMNTEAFF. Complete variable domain (other parts from reference TRBV28 and TRBJ1-1): DVKVTQSSRYLVKRTGEKVFLECVQDMDHENMFWYRQDPGLGLRLIYFSYDVKMKEKGDIPEGYSVSREKKERFSLILESASTNQTSMYLCASSQYRAMNTEAFFGQGTRLTVV.

The CDR3 region is CASSTTGGEEQFF. The CDR3 region has the DNA TGTGCCAGTAGTACCACAGGGGGGGAGGAGCAGTTCTTC. This sequence joins TRBV19 and TRBJ2-1, with a possible D match to TRBD1 (8 bases). The CDR3 totals 13 residues. The V gene's germline CDR1 is LNHDA and CDR2 SQIVND (reference sequence). The V end was cut by 4 bases, the J end by 10 bases, with 14 bases between. The full variable domain, in which reference TRBV19 and TRBJ2-1 provide the parts outside the CDR3, is DGGITQSPKYLFRKEGQNVTLSCEQNLNHDAMYWYRQDPGQGLRLIYYSQIVNDFQKGDIAEGYSVSREKKESFPLTVTSAQKNPTAFYLCASSTTGGEEQFFGPGTRLTVL.

The chain couples TRBV10-3 to TRBJ2-1; TRBD1 aligns across 10 bases. The CDR3 is 14 residues long. The V segment lost 10 bases and the J segment 5 bases; nucleotides outside the gene matches: 8. The germline CDR1 and CDR2 sequences are ENHRY and SYGVKD. The CDR3 DNA sequence: TGTGCCAACGCCGGGACAGGGGAGAACAATGAGCAGTTCTTC. Its protein is CANAGTGENNEQFF.

This chain joins TRBV30 and TRBJ2-1; 11 bases line up with TRBD2. This CDR3 is 16 amino acids long. The germline V gene encodes CDR1 GTSNPN and CDR2 SVGIG (reference sequence). V was clipped by 2 bases and J by 4 bases; unmatched bases: 7. The CDR3 loop reads CAWSPRLAGYYNEQFF. In DNA, the CDR3 is TGTGCCTGGAGTCCTAGACTAGCGGGGTATTACAATGAGCAGTTCTTC.

This chain links TRBV24-1 with TRBJ2-3, with 11 bases identical to TRBD2. Per germline, CDR1 KGHDR and CDR2 SFDVKD. Trimming removed 4 bases from V and 2 bases from J; junction bases left unmatched: 7. The CDR3 is 17 amino acids. CDR3 loop: CATSEGGLAAVTDTQYF. The CDR3, as DNA: TGTGCCACCAGTGAAGGGGGACTAGCGGCCGTCACAGATACGCAGTATTTT.

This clone was found a few times. The rearrangement links TRBV18 to TRBJ1-1, with a possible D match to TRBD1 (6 bases). Per germline, CDR1 KGHSH and CDR2 LQKENI. With 8 bases removed from V and 3 bases from J, the gap between germline ends came to 22 bases. The length of the CDR3 is 16 residues. In DNA form, the CDR3 reads TGTGCCAGCCCTACCGGCCCGGGGGCGGGGGACACTGAAGCTTTCTTT. Its protein is CASPTGPGAGDTEAFF.

The chain couples TRBV10-2 to TRBJ2-1; 8 bases agree with TRBD2. The germline CDR1 and CDR2 sequences are WSHSY and SAAADI. V was clipped by 6 bases and J by 4 bases; unmatched bases: 8. The CDR3 is 15 residues long. The CDR3 sequence: CASSTSGQPYNEQFF. CDR3 DNA sequence: TGCGCCAGCAGCACTAGCGGCCAACCTTACAATGAGCAGTTCTTC.

The chain carries TRBV28 and TRBJ1-2, with D perhaps matching TRBD1 (5 bases). V shed 10 bases and J shed 0 bases, with 18 bases lying between them. Germline assignment: CDR1 MDHEN and CDR2 SYDVKM. The CDR3 totals 15 residues. The CDR3 loop is CAINPNQGTNYGYTF. CDR3 coding DNA: TGTGCCATTAACCCTAACCAGGGCACTAACTATGGCTACACCTTC.

The chain is built from TRBV2 and TRBJ2-7, with TRBD1 matching over 10 bases. This CDR3 has 14 residues. With 6 bases clipped from V and 5 bases from J, the junction kept 7 bases outside the gene matches. Germline loops: CDR1 SNHLY, CDR2 FYNNEI. CDR3 region: CASSGWTGGNEQYF. For the CDR3, the DNA is TGTGCCAGCAGCGGATGGACAGGGGGAAACGAGCAGTACTTC.

The chain joins TRBV7-6 to TRBJ2-7; 10 nucleotides line up with TRBD1. The CDR3 length is 17 residues. The germline V gene has CDR1 SGHVS and CDR2 FNYEAQ. The V gene end was trimmed by 5 bases and the J gene end by 2 bases; junction bases not matched to a gene: 12. The CDR3 reads CASSRLGGDRGTYEQYF. CDR3 nucleotide sequence: TGTGCCAGCAGCCGACTGGGGGGGGACAGGGGAACCTACGAGCAGTACTTC.

This chain uses TRBV25-1 with TRBJ2-7; D is uncertain. V lost 6 bases to trimming and J lost 2 bases, with 5 bases between them. CDR1 is MGHDK, CDR2 SYGVNS, per germline. The CDR3 has 11 residues. The CDR3, as DNA: TGTGCCAGCAGAGCCGCCTACGAGCAGTACTTC. Translation: CASRAAYEQYF.

The rearrangement joins TRBV7-8 to TRBJ2-3; D is unresolved. The CDR3 covers 12 residues. V was shortened by 4 bases and J by 4 bases, with 6 bases between the two germline ends. The V gene's germline CDR1 is SGHVS and CDR2 FQNEAQ. The CDR3 coding sequence is TGTGCCAGCAGCTCCGCGGCAGATACGCAGTATTTT. Amino acids: CASSSAADTQYF.

The CDR3 bases are TGTGCCAGCAGGAAAGGGACAGAACTTTACGAGCAGTACTTC. Residues: CASRKGTELYEQYF. V and J are TRBV28 and TRBJ2-7, with 7 bases aligning to TRBD1. CDR1 and CDR2 (germline): MDHEN, SYDVKM. CDR3 size: 14 residues. Trimming cost V 6 bases and J 4 bases; bases outside gene matches: 9.

This chain joins TRBV25-1 and TRBJ2-2; 10 bases align to TRBD2. CDR1 and CDR2 from the germline V gene are MGHDK and SYGVNS. CDR3 length equals 16 residues. Unmatched junction bases numbered 0, after V lost 1 base and J lost 1 base. The CDR3 spells CASSEWTSGNTGELFF. The CDR3 DNA sequence: TGTGCCAGCAGTGAATGGACTAGCGGGAACACCGGGGAGCTGTTTTTT.

This rearrangement joins TRBV5-1 to TRBJ1-6; possible D gene TRBD1, 5 bases. Germline V gives CDR1 SGHRS, CDR2 YFSETQ. With 0 bases removed from V and 1 base from J, the gap between germline ends came to 8 bases. The CDR3 runs 16 residues. The CDR3 sequence is CASSLVGESYNSPLHF. In DNA, the CDR3 is TGCGCCAGCAGCTTGGTAGGGGAATCCTATAATTCACCCCTCCACTTT. The full variable domain, with the rest looked up from reference TRBV5-1 and TRBJ1-6, is KAGVTQTPRYLIKTRGQQVTLSCSPISGHRSVSWYQQTPGQGLQFLFEYFSETQRNKGNFPGRFSGRQFSNSRSEMNVSTLELGDSALYLCASSLVGESYNSPLHFGNGTRLTVT.

The chain joins TRBV30 to TRBJ1-6; D gene unclear. The CDR3 is made up of 15 amino acids. CDR1 and CDR2 from the germline V gene are GTSNPN and SVGIG (reference sequence). Deletions cut 2 bases from V and 7 bases from J, with 15 bases between. The CDR3 sequence is CAWSFPGGSNSPLHF. In DNA, the CDR3 is TGTGCCTGGAGTTTCCCGGGAGGGAGCAATTCACCCCTCCACTTT.

The J gene is TRBJ1-5, the V gene TRBV19; no reliable D call. Deletions cut 1 base from V and 0 bases from J, with 4 bases between. The CDR3 length is 14 residues. From germline, CDR1 is LNHDA and CDR2 SQIVND (reference sequence). The CDR3 DNA reads as TGTGCCAGTAGTATAGGCGGTAGCAATCAGCCCCAGCATTTT. It yields the protein CASSIGGSNQPQHF.

This chain uses TRBV3-1 (or the pseudogene TRBV3-2) with TRBJ2-5, with a possible D match to TRBD2 (6 bases). There are 17 residues in the CDR3. Germline V gene data show CDR1 as LGHDT and CDR2 as YNNKEL (reference sequence). The V gene lost 2 bases and the J gene lost 2 bases, with 18 bases spanning the gap. The CDR3 nucleotides are TGTGCCAGCAGCCAACTGAGACTAGGGGTGACTCAAGAGACCCAGTACTTC. Translated, it gives CASSQLRLGVTQETQYF.